These 31 T cell receptor beta chains share one sample of origin, sequenced in a study of blood T cell repertoires in COVID-19. Sequencing used immunoSEQ multiplex PCR; TCRdb keeps in-frame clones, though not all of them. The table lists roughly 190,000 clones, around four fifths of them singletons. The sequencing input was peripheral blood. Receptors originate from a woman aged 70 to 79 with COVID-19, enrolled during active disease.

V is TRBV6-6 and J is TRBJ2-3, with 8 bases lining up with TRBD2. This CDR3 spans 15 amino acids. V shed 5 bases and J 4 bases; nucleotides not matched to a gene: 8. Per germline, CDR1 MNHNY and CDR2 SVGAGI (reference sequence). The CDR3 loop is CASSRSGTSSDTQYF. CDR3 bases: TGTGCCAGCAGTCGTTCCGGGACTAGTTCAGATACGCAGTATTTT.

V gene TRBV6-5 combines with J gene TRBJ1-2; 8 bases map to TRBD1. With 5 bases clipped from V and 4 bases from J, the junction kept 6 bases outside the gene matches. CDR3 length: 14 residues. The germline CDR1 and CDR2 sequences are MNHEY and SVGAGI. DNA for the CDR3: TGTGCCAGCAGTCCCCGGGACAGGTTCTATGGCTACACCTTC. Translating gives CASSPRDRFYGYTF.

This clone has a handful of counts. The chain links TRBV28 to TRBJ1-2; 9 positions match TRBD1. After removal of 0 bases from V and 8 bases from J, the junction contained 10 bases not matched to a gene. Germline V lookup: CDR1 MDHEN, CDR2 SYDVKM. The CDR3 is made up of 16 amino acids. The CDR3 DNA reads TGTGCCAGCAGTTTATGGCACGCGGGACAGGGAGGAGGCTACACCTTC. Amino acid sequence: CASSLWHAGQGGGYTF.

The rearrangement links TRBV29-1 to TRBJ1-5; a weak D match, TRBD1 (5 bases). CDR1 is SQVTM and CDR2 is ANQGSEA in the germline V gene. The CDR3 covers 12 residues. With 3 bases removed from V and 4 bases from J, the gap between germline ends came to 7 bases. The CDR3 DNA reads as TGCAGCGTTGAGGACACGAATCAGCCCCAGCATTTT. It is translated as CSVEDTNQPQHF.

The chain joins TRBV5-1 to TRBJ2-2, with a weak D call TRBD2 (5 bases). The CDR3 spans 14 residues. Germline loops: CDR1 SGHRS, CDR2 YFSETQ. V was clipped by 7 bases and J by 4 bases, with 14 bases between them. The DNA of the CDR3 is TGCGCCAGCCTCCGGGAAGGTGCCACCGGGGAGCTGTTTTTT. Protein product: CASLREGATGELFF.

This chain joins TRBV21-1 and TRBJ1-4. TRBV21-1 is designated a pseudogene. The CDR3 covers 15 residues. The CDR3, as DNA: TGTGCCAGCAGCAAAGGCCGGTTTACTAATGAAAAACTGTTTTTT. As protein: CASSKGRFTNEKLFF.

The chain employs TRBV4-2 and TRBJ1-3; 8 bases are a match to TRBD1. CDR1 is LGHNA, CDR2 YNFKEQ, per germline. J gave up 8 bases and V 4 bases, and 13 bases lay outside the gene matches. The CDR3 is made up of 16 amino acids. The CDR3 nucleotides are TGTGCCAGCAGCCGAGTAGGGACAGGTGGAGTAGACACCATATATTTT. Protein product: CASSRVGTGGVDTIYF.

The gene calls are TRBV10-3 and TRBJ1-1, with TRBD1 matching 9 bases. The CDR3 sequence is 15 residues long. The junction had 12 bases not matched to a gene; V was cut back by 10 bases and J by 3 bases. CDR1 is ENHRY and CDR2 is SYGVKD in the germline V gene. CDR3 sequence: CATIITTGGHTEAFF. In nucleotides, the CDR3 is TGTGCCACCATCATTACTACAGGGGGCCACACTGAAGCTTTCTTT.

This chain connects TRBV11-2 to TRBJ1-6, with 9 bases identical to TRBD1. Trimming took 6 bases from V and 9 from J; bases not matched to a gene: 15. CDR3 length: 17 amino acids. CDR1 is SGHAT, CDR2 FQNNGV, per germline. The CDR3 spells CASSDIKRDRVRSPLHF. The CDR3 nucleotides read TGTGCCAGCAGTGATATAAAAAGGGACAGGGTACGTTCACCCCTCCACTTT.

The chain employs TRBV2 and TRBJ1-6; D ambiguous. This CDR3 is 13 amino acids long. Deletions cut 2 bases from V and 9 bases from J, with 8 bases between. Germline values: CDR1 SNHLY, CDR2 FYNNEI. The CDR3 DNA reads as TGTGCCAGCAGTGAAAACTGGGCTTCACCCCTCCACTTT. It is translated as CASSENWASPLHF. Based on the CDR3 plus reference TRBV2 and TRBJ1-6, the full variable domain is EPEVTQTPSHQVTQMGQEVILRCVPISNHLYFYWYRQILGQKVEFLVSFYNNEISEKSEIFDDQFSVERPDGSNFTLKIRSTKLEDSAMYFCASSENWASPLHFGNGTRLTVT.

The chain has TRBV29-1 and TRBJ2-6; maybe TRBD1 (5 bases). The germline V gene encodes CDR1 SQVTM and CDR2 ANQGSEA. The ends were cut back, 6 bases at V and 0 bases at J, with 18 bases in the middle. The CDR3 consists of 17 residues. The CDR3 here is CSVKHRKGSSGANVLTF. In nucleotides, the CDR3 is TGCAGCGTGAAACACCGAAAGGGGTCCTCTGGGGCCAACGTCCTGACTTTC.

J is TRBJ2-7 and V is TRBV18, with D possibly TRBD2 on 5 matching bases. The CDR3 sequence is 14 residues long. Germline V gene data show CDR1 as KGHSH and CDR2 as LQKENI. V was shortened by 3 bases and J by 3 bases, with 12 bases between the two germline ends. For the CDR3, the DNA is TGTGCCAGCTCACCGGACTCCCGGGGCTACGAGCAGTACGTC. Amino acid sequence: CASSPDSRGYEQYV.

The rearrangement links TRBV6-5 to TRBJ1-3; D is uncertain. The germline V gene has CDR1 MNHEY and CDR2 SVGAGI. V lost 6 bases, J lost 4 bases, and 10 bases lay in between. The CDR3 has 13 residues. CDR3 in DNA: TGTGCCAGCAGCCTGGCAGAAGGAAACACCATATATTTT. It yields the protein CASSLAEGNTIYF.

This clone was found once. The chain joins TRBV19 to TRBJ1-1; no clear D gene. Per the germline V gene, CDR1 is LNHDA and CDR2 is SQIVND (reference sequence). Trimming left V 4 bases short and J 3 bases short, with 9 bases between. There are 13 residues in the CDR3. The CDR3 DNA reads TGTGCCAGTAGTAATAAGAGGGACACTGAAGCTTTCTTT. It specifies CASSNKRDTEAFF. Combining the CDR3 with reference TRBV19 and TRBJ1-1 gives the whole variable domain DGGITQSPKYLFRKEGQNVTLSCEQNLNHDAMYWYRQDPGQGLRLIYYSQIVNDFQKGDIAEGYSVSREKKESFPLTVTSAQKNPTAFYLCASSNKRDTEAFFGQGTRLTVV.

V gene TRBV5-1 combines with J gene TRBJ2-1; TRBD2 matches 14 bases. CDR3 length: 20 amino acids. From germline, CDR1 is SGHRS and CDR2 YFSETQ. Germline trimming cut 2 bases from V and 4 bases from J; bases unmatched to any gene: 14. This CDR3 is CASSFTGTSGGWGIYNEQFF. Written as DNA, the CDR3 is TGCGCCAGCAGCTTCACCGGGACTAGCGGGGGATGGGGCATATACAATGAGCAGTTCTTC.

Only a few counts were recorded for this clone. This sequence joins TRBV24-1 and TRBJ1-2; 7 bases align to TRBD1. This CDR3 comprises 14 residues. Germline CDR1 is KGHDR and CDR2 is SFDVKD. The ends lost 5 bases at V and 5 bases at J; junction bases unmatched: 7. The CDR3 coding sequence is TGTGCCACCAGTGGCAGAGGGACAGAGTATGGCTACACCTTC. It specifies CATSGRGTEYGYTF.

A few counts support this clone. The V and J genes are TRBV28 and TRBJ1-2; 7 nucleotides align to TRBD1. CDR3 length: 12 amino acids. The junction had 6 bases not matched to a gene; V was cut back by 6 bases and J by 8 bases. The germline V gene encodes CDR1 MDHEN and CDR2 SYDVKM. The CDR3 protein is CASRGDSHGYTF. CDR3 in DNA: TGTGCCAGCAGAGGGGACAGCCACGGCTACACCTTC.

J is TRBJ1-1 and V is TRBV28; the D gene is possibly TRBD1 (5 bases). V was shortened by 5 bases and J by 10 bases, with 17 bases between the two germline ends. The germline V gene has CDR1 MDHEN and CDR2 SYDVKM. This CDR3 is built from 13 residues. Written as DNA, the CDR3 is TGTGCCAGCAGTCGTCGCGGGGCTGGAATAGCTTTCTTT. Translation gives CASSRRGAGIAFF.

This clone was counted a few times. J is TRBJ2-7 and V is TRBV2; 9 nucleotides align to TRBD1. This CDR3 is built from 15 residues. CDR1 is SNHLY and CDR2 is FYNNEI in the germline V gene. With 8 bases clipped from V and 4 bases from J, the junction kept 12 bases outside the gene matches. CDR3 coding DNA: TGTGCCAGCTCTCTCCTGGGGACAGGGCTTTACGAGCAGTACGTC. This codes for CASSLLGTGLYEQYV.

This sequence joins TRBV18 and TRBJ1-5, with D possibly TRBD1 on 6 matching bases. The CDR3 contains 16 residues. V dropped 0 bases and J dropped 3 bases, with 12 bases sitting between them. The germline CDR1 and CDR2 sequences are KGHSH and LQKENI. CDR3 region: CASSPPPGHLNQPQHF. The CDR3 coding sequence is TGTGCCAGCTCACCACCCCCGGGACACCTCAATCAGCCCCAGCATTTT.

The chain couples TRBV28 to TRBJ1-5, with no clear D. Looked up from germline, CDR1 is MDHEN and CDR2 is SYDVKM. Trimming left V 6 bases short and J 3 bases short, with 15 bases between. The CDR3 is 15 residues long. This CDR3 is CASRSPEANNQPQHF. Written as DNA, the CDR3 is TGTGCCAGCAGAAGTCCGGAGGCGAACAATCAGCCCCAGCATTTT.

The chain recombines TRBV25-1 with TRBJ2-7; perhaps TRBD1 as D (6 bases). The ends were cut back, 3 bases at V and 2 bases at J, with 11 bases in the middle. Germline V gene data show CDR1 as MGHDK and CDR2 as SYGVNS. The CDR3 is 14 residues long. CDR3 DNA: TGTGCCAGCAGTGATAACAGGGTACCCTACGAGCAGTACGTC. It yields the protein CASSDNRVPYEQYV.

The chain links TRBV6-6 to TRBJ2-1; 8 nucleotides agree with TRBD2. Germline V lookup: CDR1 MNHNY, CDR2 SVGAGI (reference sequence). The CDR3 spans 15 residues. V was clipped by 2 bases and J by 7 bases; unmatched bases: 7. DNA for the CDR3: TGTGCCAGCAGTTACGCGGCTAGCGGGTTGAATGAGCAGTTCTTC. Its translation: CASSYAASGLNEQFF.

This rearrangement joins TRBV19 to TRBJ2-3; tentatively, D is TRBD1 (6 bases). Per the germline V gene, CDR1 is LNHDA and CDR2 is SQIVND (reference sequence). The ends were cut back, 5 bases at V and 4 bases at J, with 10 bases in the middle. The CDR3 consists of 13 residues. The CDR3 sequence: CASSYRAADTQYF. The CDR3 DNA reads as TGTGCCAGTAGTTACAGGGCTGCAGATACGCAGTATTTT.

The chain couples TRBV6-2 or TRBV6-3 to TRBJ1-3, with a possible D match to TRBD1 (5 bases). The V gene lost 0 bases and the J gene lost 0 bases, with 21 bases spanning the gap. The V gene's germline CDR1 is MNHEY and CDR2 SVGEGT. The CDR3 loop spans 20 amino acids. The CDR3 region is CASSYSLAHGGPSSGNTIYF. Written as DNA, the CDR3 is TGTGCCAGCAGTTACTCGCTGGCTCACGGGGGTCCGAGCTCTGGAAACACCATATATTTT.

The V gene is TRBV18, the J gene TRBJ2-5, with D perhaps matching TRBD1 (6 bases). Germline loops: CDR1 KGHSH, CDR2 LQKENI. Trimming left V 5 bases short and J 2 bases short, with 21 bases between. The CDR3 length is 17 residues. The CDR3, as DNA: TGTGCCAGCTCATCTACTCTACAGGGTTGGGGGCAAGAGACCCAGTACTTC. It specifies CASSSTLQGWGQETQYF.

The J gene is TRBJ2-3, the V gene TRBV4-2; D unresolved. Germline values: CDR1 LGHNA, CDR2 YNFKEQ. The CDR3 runs to 14 residues. The V end was cut by 3 bases, the J end by 0 bases, with 7 bases between. The chain's CDR3 is CASSQAQSTDTQYF. The CDR3 DNA reads TGTGCCAGCAGCCAGGCCCAGAGCACAGATACGCAGTATTTT.

The chain employs TRBV11-2 and TRBJ2-3; a weak D match, TRBD2 (6 bases). Germline CDR1 and CDR2: SGHAT and FQNNGV. The CDR3 totals 14 residues. Trimming cost V 4 bases and J 0 bases, with 8 bases left between them. CDR3 nucleotide sequence: TGTGCCAGCAGCTGGGGGACTAGCACAGATACGCAGTATTTT. Its protein product is CASSWGTSTDTQYF.

The rearrangement joins TRBV15 to TRBJ1-2, with 7 bases fitting TRBD1. V shed 2 bases and J 4 bases; nucleotides not matched to a gene: 7. CDR3 length: 15 amino acids. Germline V lookup: CDR1 LNHNV, CDR2 YYDKDF (reference sequence). CDR3: CATSRPGDRGYGYTF. The CDR3 DNA is TGTGCCACCAGCAGACCGGGGGACAGAGGCTATGGCTACACCTTC.

This chain uses TRBV30 with TRBJ2-2, with a tentative D call TRBD1 (5 bases). CDR1 GTSNPN and CDR2 SVGIG come from the germline V gene (reference sequence). V was cut by 0 bases and J by 3 bases, with 5 bases left in between. This CDR3 contains 13 residues. CDR3 sequence reads: CAWSVGDTGELFF. The CDR3 DNA follows: TGTGCCTGGAGTGTAGGGGACACCGGGGAGCTGTTTTTT.

This clone came up once. The chain carries TRBV5-4 and TRBJ1-5; TRBD1 is a possible D gene (6 bases). The germline V gene has CDR1 SGHNT and CDR2 YYREEE (reference sequence). Trimming shortened V by 0 bases and J by 7 bases, and 11 bases separated the two germline ends. The CDR3 covers 14 residues. The CDR3 sequence is CASSLVAGEQPQHF. CDR3 nucleotides: TGTGCCAGCAGCTTGGTGGCAGGGGAGCAGCCCCAGCATTTT.